Below, 4 T cell receptor beta chains from the same sample are listed, as sequenced in a study of cytomegalovirus exposure and HLA in healthy donors (dated by TCRdb to about 2017). The library was generated by the immunoSEQ multiplex PCR assay. TCRdb mirrors the immuneACCESS table, restricted to in-frame sequences. Some clones are absent from its copies; in checked studies, under half trace to an unresolved V gene, and the reason for the others is unknown. Across this sample there are roughly 300,000 clones, with approximately 88% seen only once. The biggest ten clones account for 0.92% of the sample. The sequencing sample was made of PBMCs. The receptors originated from a young woman in good health and CMV-seronegative.

The rearrangement links TRBV28 to TRBJ2-3; unclear D gene. Germline lookup yields CDR1 MDHEN and CDR2 SYDVKM. The CDR3 sequence is 15 residues long. The ends were cut back, 6 bases at V and 4 bases at J, with 17 bases in the middle. The CDR3 nucleotides read TGTGCCAGCAGCCCCAATATTCTAATGTCAGATACGCAGTATTTT. Encoded protein: CASSPNILMSDTQYF. The whole variable domain, filled in from reference TRBV28 and TRBJ2-3, reads DVKVTQSSRYLVKRTGEKVFLECVQDMDHENMFWYRQDPGLGLRLIYFSYDVKMKEKGDIPEGYSVSREKKERFSLILESASTNQTSMYLCASSPNILMSDTQYFGPGTRLTVL.

The chain joins TRBV11-2 to TRBJ2-7; D remains unclear. This CDR3 is 16 amino acids long. Germline V gene sequence: CDR1 SGHAT, CDR2 FQNNGV. V was pared by 5 bases and J by 3 bases, with 20 bases between. CDR3 region: CASSALSGPKNYEQYF. For the CDR3, the DNA is TGTGCCAGCAGCGCCTTGAGTGGGCCAAAGAACTACGAGCAGTACTTC.

This chain connects TRBV5-1 to TRBJ2-4; 12 nucleotides align to TRBD1. CDR1 and CDR2 from the germline V gene are SGHRS and YFSETQ. The V segment lost 2 bases and the J segment 2 bases; nucleotides outside the gene matches: 8. The CDR3 is 18 amino acids. The DNA for the CDR3 is TGCGCCAGCAGCTTAGGGGTGGGACAGGGGGCGTCCAAAAACATTCAGTACTTC. It is translated as CASSLGVGQGASKNIQYF.

The chain has TRBV7-8 and TRBJ2-7; weak D call: TRBD2 (6 bases). The CDR3 runs to 14 residues. Per the germline V gene, CDR1 is SGHVS and CDR2 is FQNEAQ. Trimming shortened V by 8 bases and J by 1 base, and 15 bases separated the two germline ends. CDR3 amino acids: CASYSGDGSYEQYF. In DNA form, the CDR3 reads TGTGCCAGCTACTCGGGAGATGGGTCCTACGAGCAGTACTTC.